This T cell receptor beta chain was sequenced for a study of shared clonotypes between healthy human individuals. The wider study: There were three CD4 naive, three CD4 memory, two CD8 naive and one CD8 memory plates per donor. Regarding the study as a whole: The four-donor shared clonotypes exceeded non-shared clonotypes in generation probability, with non-shared ones scoring lower. Having only a few donors restricted how much genetic and exposure-history diversity was captured.

About this clone itself: Its antigen is still unknown.

CD45RO-negative, CCR7-selected cells formed the naive CD8 fraction, which excluded terminally differentiated effector memory CD45RA+ cells. Caucasian adults living in Nashville, Tennessee, provided all samples. The table came from immunoSEQ multiplex PCR; TCRdb's copy has only in-frame clones and leaves some out. The sample includes roughly 770,000 clones, just over 95% of them seen just once. The material sequenced was naive CD8+ T cells sorted from blood. The TCR was taken from a man in his thirties or forties in good health.

CDR3 in amino acids: CASSDLEDRGWFEKLFF. The DNA of the CDR3 is TGTGCCAGCAGTGACCTGGAGGATCGGGGCTGGTTTGAAAAACTGTTTTTT. J is TRBJ1-4 and V is TRBV6-1; D possibly corresponds to TRBD1 (5 bases). Deletions cut 3 bases from V and 7 bases from J, with 21 bases between. The CDR3 spans 17 residues. The V gene's germline CDR1 is MNHNS and CDR2 SASEGT.